This TCR beta chain was found in a study of post-analysis software for immune sequencing data. Unique molecular identifiers had been added to the TCR beta cDNA libraries. The T cell input of about 0.9 to 10 million gave a few hundred thousand cDNA molecules. From the PCR reads, TCRdb called clonotypes with MiXCR, one entry per CDR3 protein. The repertoire holds roughly 150,000 distinct CDR3 sequences, with about 36% as singletons. This CDR3 comprises 14 residues. The germline CDR1 and CDR2 sequences are KGHSH and LQKENI. Comments on this clonotype: Its matching antigen is unknown. A junction end diverges from the germline sequence, so it may reflect a read error.

The study, taken as a whole, reports: Strong co-clustering by F measure was seen for same-batch samples. With TRBV5-6, TRBV5-1 and TRBV20-1 included, about 5 TRBV segments were more frequent in patients than in controls.

The TCR sequence derives from a girl between 10 and 17 years old with multiple sclerosis. Material: blood, obtained after autologous hematopoietic stem cell transplantation. The V gene is TRBV18, the J gene TRBJ1-4; a weak D match, TRBD1 (6 bases). The CDR3 is CTSSLDRKNEKLFF. The CDR3 coding sequence is TGTACCAGCTCGCTGGACAGAAAGAATGAAAAACTGTTTTTT.